The 27 T cell receptor beta chains in this list originate from one sample, sequenced in a study of PD-1 blockade in mismatch repair-deficient tumors. Data came from immunoSEQ multiplex PCR; TCRdb stores just in-frame clones and leaves some out. The data hold about 100,000 clones, with roughly four fifths observed a single time. Sequencing was performed on peripheral blood, taken about eight months after starting pembrolizumab. Every receptor here comes from an adult with mismatch repair-deficient cancer.

V and J are TRBV11-2 and TRBJ2-5, with D perhaps TRBD1 (6 bases). V was pared by 3 bases and J by 1 base, with 15 bases between. Germline V lookup: CDR1 SGHAT, CDR2 FQNNGV. The CDR3 is made up of 16 amino acids. DNA for the CDR3: TGTGCCAGCAGCTTTGGACAGCCTATAATCCAAGAGACCCAGTACTTC. As protein: CASSFGQPIIQETQYF.

The chain couples TRBV6-6 to TRBJ2-7; 9 bases match TRBD2. V dropped 6 bases and J dropped 4; count of bases not matched to a gene: 10. Germline CDR1 reads MNHNY; CDR2 reads SVGAGI (reference sequence). This CDR3 has 15 amino acids. The CDR3 reads CASRGGSGSWYEQYF. In DNA, the CDR3 is TGTGCCAGCAGGGGAGGTAGCGGGAGTTGGTACGAGCAGTACTTC.

The J gene is TRBJ1-4, the V gene TRBV11-2, with D unresolved. Trimming cost V 5 bases and J 4 bases, with 8 bases left between them. The germline CDR1 and CDR2 sequences are SGHAT and FQNNGV. The CDR3 is 13 residues long. The CDR3 loop reads CASSRGNNEKLFF. CDR3 sequence (DNA): TGTGCCAGCAGCCGGGGAAATAATGAAAAACTGTTTTTT.

This clone was detected a few times. The chain employs TRBV15 and TRBJ2-6; a weak D match, TRBD2 (6 bases). The CDR3 runs 16 residues. V was cut by 3 bases and J by 0 bases, with 9 bases left in between. CDR1 is LNHNV and CDR2 is YYDKDF in the germline V gene (reference sequence). CDR3 protein: CATSRGLSSGANVLTF. The CDR3 coding sequence is TGTGCCACCAGCAGGGGACTGTCCTCTGGGGCCAACGTCCTGACTTTC.

This clone has only a few counts. The chain employs TRBV6-1 and TRBJ2-1; 12 positions match TRBD2. With 2 bases clipped from V and 4 bases from J, the junction kept 0 bases outside the gene matches. CDR3 size: 15 residues. Germline V CDR1 and CDR2: MNHNS, SASEGT. The CDR3 here is CASSELAGGYNEQFF. The CDR3 DNA reads as TGTGCCAGCAGTGAACTAGCGGGAGGGTACAATGAGCAGTTCTTC.

The chain recombines TRBV5-4 with TRBJ1-3; D call uncertain. The germline V gene has CDR1 SGHNT and CDR2 YYREEE (reference sequence). The V and J ends lost 0 bases and 0 bases respectively, with 7 bases between them. This CDR3 comprises 15 residues. The DNA for the CDR3 is TGTGCCAGCAGCTTGGACCCGATCTCTGGAAACACCATATATTTT. It yields the protein CASSLDPISGNTIYF.

Here the CDR3 reads CASSPTGTSGYNEQFF. CDR3 nucleotide sequence: TGTGCCAGCAGCCCGACCGGGACTAGCGGTTACAATGAGCAGTTCTTC. The chain uses TRBV11-2 and TRBJ2-1, with TRBD2 identical over 11 bases. Per the germline V gene, CDR1 is SGHAT and CDR2 is FQNNGV. The V gene end was trimmed by 5 bases and the J gene end by 4 bases; junction bases not matched to a gene: 7. The CDR3 has 16 amino acids.

This clone has only one observation. The chain carries TRBV6-1 and TRBJ1-4, with 10 bases aligning to TRBD1. Trimming removed 6 bases from V and 8 bases from J; junction bases left unmatched: 9. The CDR3 extends over 15 amino acids. Germline values: CDR1 MNHNS, CDR2 SASEGT. This chain's CDR3 is CASSPWDRGEEKLFF. The CDR3 nucleotides read TGTGCCAGCAGCCCATGGGACAGGGGAGAGGAAAAACTGTTTTTT.

The chain couples TRBV29-1 to TRBJ1-2, with 9 nucleotides matching TRBD1. The V segment lost 6 bases and the J segment 4 bases; nucleotides outside the gene matches: 9. The CDR3 spans 14 residues. The V gene's germline CDR1 is SQVTM and CDR2 ANQGSEA. In nucleotides, the CDR3 is TGCAGCGTCGGGGAGACAGGGGGTAGCTATGGCTACACCTTC. Its translation: CSVGETGGSYGYTF.

The V call is TRBV30, the J call TRBJ1-2, with D tentatively TRBD1 (6 bases). Per the germline V gene, CDR1 is GTSNPN and CDR2 is SVGIG (reference sequence). V dropped 0 bases and J dropped 8 bases, with 10 bases sitting between them. The CDR3 totals 12 residues. The CDR3 nucleotides read TGTGCCTGGAGTGTACCGGGGGGCGGCTACACCTTC. It specifies CAWSVPGGGYTF.

This chain joins TRBV9 and TRBJ1-3; D unclear. This CDR3 is 13 amino acids long. Germline CDR1 SGDLS, CDR2 YYNGEE. V was cut by 4 bases and J by 8 bases, with 13 bases left in between. CDR3 sequence (DNA): TGTGCCAGCAGCTCCCGGGAGCGGGACACCATATATTTT. Residues: CASSSRERDTIYF.

This chain uses TRBV2 with TRBJ1-5; possibly TRBD1 for D (6 bases). The CDR3 runs to 14 residues. V lost 7 bases to trimming and J lost 7 bases, with 17 bases between them. Germline values: CDR1 SNHLY, CDR2 FYNNEI. The CDR3 DNA sequence: TGTGCCAGCACCGCAACAGGGCAGGGACAGCCCCAGCATTTT. The encoded protein is CASTATGQGQPQHF.

The rearrangement links TRBV7-8 to TRBJ2-1, with a tentative D call TRBD2 (5 bases). In germline, CDR1 is SGHVS, CDR2 FQNEAQ. The CDR3 contains 13 residues. V was pared by 1 base and J by 7 bases, with 8 bases between. The CDR3 spells CASSLGTWNEQFF. For the CDR3, the DNA is TGTGCCAGCAGCTTAGGGACTTGGAATGAGCAGTTCTTC. Drawing the rest from reference TRBV7-8 and TRBJ2-1, the complete variable domain is GAGVSQSPRYKVAKRGQDVALRCDPISGHVSLFWYQQALGQGPEFLTYFQNEAQLDKSGLPSDRFFAERPEGSVSTLKIQRTQQEDSAVYLCASSLGTWNEQFFGPGTRLTVL.

This chain links TRBV2 with TRBJ2-2, with 8 bases lining up with TRBD2. V was clipped by 6 bases and J by 3 bases; unmatched bases: 9. Germline V gene sequence: CDR1 SNHLY, CDR2 FYNNEI. The CDR3 extends over 16 amino acids. The CDR3 nucleotides read TGTGCCAGCAGGGGTAGCGGGAATATTTACACCGGGGAGCTGTTTTTT. The encoded protein is CASRGSGNIYTGELFF. Drawing the rest from reference TRBV2 and TRBJ2-2, the complete variable domain is EPEVTQTPSHQVTQMGQEVILRCVPISNHLYFYWYRQILGQKVEFLVSFYNNEISEKSEIFDDQFSVERPDGSNFTLKIRSTKLEDSAMYFCASRGSGNIYTGELFFGEGSRLTVL.

The V call is TRBV27, the J call TRBJ2-7; D ambiguous. Looked up from germline, CDR1 is MNHEY and CDR2 is SMNVEV (reference sequence). The CDR3 consists of 14 residues. V lost 5 bases and J 5 bases, leaving 16 bases between the germline ends. CDR3 sequence reads: CASSPLGPPNEQYF. DNA for the CDR3: TGTGCCAGCAGTCCCCTCGGGCCTCCGAACGAGCAGTACTTC.

This clone came up a few times. The chain recombines TRBV25-1 with TRBJ2-7, with D perhaps TRBD1 or TRBD2 (5 bases each). V was cut by 3 bases and J by 4 bases, with 7 bases left in between. The germline gives CDR1 MGHDK, CDR2 SYGVNS. This CDR3 spans 12 amino acids. CDR3 loop: CASSDGGYEQYF. CDR3 sequence (DNA): TGTGCCAGCAGTGATGGGGGTTACGAGCAGTACTTC.

This clone was observed once. The CDR3 loop reads CASSLVVPSTDTQYF. CDR3 nucleotide sequence: TGCGCCAGCAGCTTAGTAGTGCCTAGCACAGATACGCAGTATTTT. The chain combines TRBV5-1 with TRBJ2-3, with D unclear. The CDR3 consists of 15 residues. In germline, CDR1 is SGHRS, CDR2 YFSETQ. Trimming shortened V by 2 bases and J by 0 bases, and 10 bases separated the two germline ends.

This sequence joins TRBV9 and TRBJ1-1; no reliable D call. V was clipped by 5 bases and J by 7 bases, with 24 bases between them. The germline V gene encodes CDR1 SGDLS and CDR2 YYNGEE. CDR3 length equals 16 residues. CDR3 in DNA: TGTGCCAGCAGGGCCACACCCCGCCGAAAGGGATATGAAGCTTTCTTT. Its translation is CASRATPRRKGYEAFF. Together with reference TRBV9 and TRBJ1-1, the CDR3 gives the full variable domain: DSGVTQTPKHLITATGQRVTLRCSPRSGDLSVYWYQQSLDQGLQFLIQYYNGEERAKGNILERFSAQQFPDLHSELNLSSLELGDSALYFCASRATPRRKGYEAFFGQGTRLTVV.

The chain combines TRBV7-9 with TRBJ1-1; D gene uncertain. This CDR3 contains 13 residues. V shed 3 bases and J shed 3 bases, with 8 bases lying between them. From germline, CDR1 is SEHNR and CDR2 FQNEAQ (reference sequence). In DNA form, the CDR3 reads TGTGCCAGCAGCTTCGAGAGGGACACTGAAGCTTTCTTT. Its translation is CASSFERDTEAFF.

The V call is TRBV5-3, the J call TRBJ2-2; 8 bases agree with TRBD2. TRBV5-3 is placed among ORFs of uncertain function. Unmatched junction bases numbered 2, after V lost 0 bases and J lost 1 base. The CDR3 runs to 16 residues. For the CDR3, the DNA is TGTGCCAGAAGCTTGGCCAGCGGGAGGAACACCGGGGAGCTGTTTTTT. Amino acid sequence: CARSLASGRNTGELFF.

This clone was detected only a few times. The CDR3 DNA sequence: TGTGCCAGCAGGGGCCTACGAGGCTACACCTTC. Its protein product is CASRGLRGYTF. V gene TRBV7-9 combines with J gene TRBJ1-2; D unclear. With 6 bases removed from V and 8 bases from J, the gap between germline ends came to 10 bases. The CDR3 has 11 amino acids. Germline CDR1 reads SEHNR; CDR2 reads FQNEAQ (reference sequence).

The chain employs TRBV28 and TRBJ1-1, with D possibly matching TRBD1 (5 bases). This CDR3 contains 17 residues. Trimming stripped 2 bases from V and 1 base from J, with 17 bases between. Germline CDR1 MDHEN, CDR2 SYDVKM. As DNA, the CDR3 is TGTGCCAGCAGTTTAACAGGTGGCTATTTGCGGAACACTGAAGCTTTCTTT. It translates to CASSLTGGYLRNTEAFF.

A few counts support this clone. Other DNA sequences in this sample translate to the same CDR3. The CDR3 DNA follows: TGTGCCAGTCGGCCAGGGAGCTCTGGAAACACCATATATTTT. As protein: CASRPGSSGNTIYF. The chain carries TRBV19 and TRBJ1-3; a possible D gene is TRBD1 (5 bases). There are 14 residues in the CDR3. Germline values: CDR1 LNHDA, CDR2 SQIVND (reference sequence). V was shortened by 8 bases and J by 0 bases, with 11 bases between the two germline ends. Filled out from reference TRBV19 and TRBJ1-3, the complete variable domain reads DGGITQSPKYLFRKEGQNVTLSCEQNLNHDAMYWYRQDPGQGLRLIYYSQIVNDFQKGDIAEGYSVSREKKESFPLTVTSAQKNPTAFYLCASRPGSSGNTIYFGEGSWLTVV.

The V call is TRBV9, the J call TRBJ2-1, with 15 bases matching TRBD2. The CDR3 loop spans 14 amino acids. The V gene end was trimmed by 8 bases and the J gene end by 9 bases; junction bases not matched to a gene: 6. Germline lookup yields CDR1 SGDLS and CDR2 YYNGEE. In DNA, the CDR3 is TGTGCCAGTGGACTAGCGGGAGGGCCGGGTGAGCAGTTCTTC. It translates to CASGLAGGPGEQFF.

V is TRBV7-2 and J is TRBJ2-3, with D tentatively TRBD1 (5 bases). Between the trimmed V and J ends, which lost 4 bases and 4 bases, there was a span of 9 bases. CDR1 is SGHTA, CDR2 FQGNSA, per germline. The CDR3 is 13 amino acids. CDR3 DNA sequence: TGTGCCAGCAGCTCAACCAGGGCAGATACGCAGTATTTT. It specifies CASSSTRADTQYF.

V gene TRBV9 combines with J gene TRBJ2-2, with a possible D match to TRBD1 (5 bases). The CDR3 runs 13 residues. The germline CDR1 and CDR2 sequences are SGDLS and YYNGEE. Trimming shortened V by 6 bases and J by 6 bases, and 12 bases separated the two germline ends. CDR3 bases: TGTGCCAGCACCCAGGGTGGATCCGGGGAGCTGTTTTTT. Protein product: CASTQGGSGELFF. The full variable domain, with the rest looked up from reference TRBV9 and TRBJ2-2, is DSGVTQTPKHLITATGQRVTLRCSPRSGDLSVYWYQQSLDQGLQFLIQYYNGEERAKGNILERFSAQQFPDLHSELNLSSLELGDSALYFCASTQGGSGELFFGEGSRLTVL.

This clone was counted a single time. The chain carries TRBV18 and TRBJ2-2, with unresolved D. Deletions cut 6 bases from V and 0 bases from J, with 11 bases between. Germline V gene lookup returns CDR1 KGHSH and CDR2 LQKENI. CDR3 length equals 15 residues. The CDR3 DNA is TGTGCCAGCTCCCTTGAAGACCCGAACACCGGGGAGCTGTTTTTT. Amino acids: CASSLEDPNTGELFF.